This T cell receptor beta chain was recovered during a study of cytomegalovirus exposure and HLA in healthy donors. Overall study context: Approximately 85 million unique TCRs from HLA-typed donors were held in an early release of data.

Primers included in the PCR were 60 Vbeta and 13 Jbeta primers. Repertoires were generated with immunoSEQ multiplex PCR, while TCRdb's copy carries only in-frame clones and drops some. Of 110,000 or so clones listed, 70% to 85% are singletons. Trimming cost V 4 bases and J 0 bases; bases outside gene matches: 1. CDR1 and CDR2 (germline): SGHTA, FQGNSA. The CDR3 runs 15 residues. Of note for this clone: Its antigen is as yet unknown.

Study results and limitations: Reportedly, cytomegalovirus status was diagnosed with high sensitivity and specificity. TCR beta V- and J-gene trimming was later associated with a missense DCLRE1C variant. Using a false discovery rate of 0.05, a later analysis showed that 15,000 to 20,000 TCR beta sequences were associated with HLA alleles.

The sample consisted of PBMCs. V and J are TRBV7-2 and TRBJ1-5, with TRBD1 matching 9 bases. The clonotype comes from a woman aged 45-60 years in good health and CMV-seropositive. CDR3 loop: CASSWDRASNQPQHF. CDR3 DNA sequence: TGTGCCAGCAGCTGGGACAGGGCTAGCAATCAGCCCCAGCATTTT.